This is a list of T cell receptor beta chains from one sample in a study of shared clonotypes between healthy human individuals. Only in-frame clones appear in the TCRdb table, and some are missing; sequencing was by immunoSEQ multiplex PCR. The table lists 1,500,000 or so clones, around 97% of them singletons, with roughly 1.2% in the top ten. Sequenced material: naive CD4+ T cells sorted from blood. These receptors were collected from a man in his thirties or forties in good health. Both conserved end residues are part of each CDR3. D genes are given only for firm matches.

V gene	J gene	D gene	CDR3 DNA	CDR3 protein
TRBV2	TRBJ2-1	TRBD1	TGTGCCACCCGACAGGGGCTACTCTCCTACAATGAGCAGTTCTTC	CATRQGLLSYNEQFF
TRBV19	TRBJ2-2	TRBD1	TGTGCCAGTAGTAGACGGACAGGGGGCCCCGGGGAGCTGTTTTTT	CASSRRTGGPGELFF
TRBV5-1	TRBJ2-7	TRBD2	TGCGCCAGCAGCTACCCGGGACTAGCGGGAACTGAGTCCTACGAGCAGTACTTC	CASSYPGLAGTESYEQYF
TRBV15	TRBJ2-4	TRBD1	TGTGCCACCAGCAGAGTCACAGGGGCCCAAGCCAAAAACATTCAGTACTTC	CATSRVTGAQAKNIQYF
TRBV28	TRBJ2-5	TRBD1	TGTGCCAGCAGTTTACACAGGGGCCAAGAGACCCAGTACTTC	CASSLHRGQETQYF
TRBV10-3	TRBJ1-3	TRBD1	TGTGCCATCAGAGTTACCCCAGGGGGAGGTGGAAACACCATATATTTT	CAIRVTPGGGGNTIYF
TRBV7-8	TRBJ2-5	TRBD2	TGTGCCAGCAGCTTAGGTCGAGCGGGACTGTGGGAGACCCAGTACTTC	CASSLGRAGLWETQYF
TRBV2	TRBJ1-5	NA	TGTGCCAGCAGTGATACCACCTACCAGCCCCAGCATTTT	CASSDTTYQPQHF
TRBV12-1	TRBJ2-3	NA	TGTGCCAGCAGGGTGTTCCTAGCGAGCACAGATACGCAGTATTTT	CASRVFLASTDTQYF
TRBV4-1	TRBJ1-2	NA	TGCGCCAGCAGCCAAGAGTTCATGGGCTATGGCTACACCTTC	CASSQEFMGYGYTF
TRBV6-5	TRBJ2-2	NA	TGTGCCAGCAGTTACTCGGGTGGGCCGCTGTTTTTT	CASSYSGGPLFF
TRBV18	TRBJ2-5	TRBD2	TGTGCCAGCTCACCACCGGCTAGCGGGAGTGAGACCCAGTACTTC	CASSPPASGSETQYF
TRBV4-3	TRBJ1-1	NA	TGCGCCAGCAGCCAAGAAACGGGTTTACTGAACACTGAAGCTTTCTTT	CASSQETGLLNTEAFF